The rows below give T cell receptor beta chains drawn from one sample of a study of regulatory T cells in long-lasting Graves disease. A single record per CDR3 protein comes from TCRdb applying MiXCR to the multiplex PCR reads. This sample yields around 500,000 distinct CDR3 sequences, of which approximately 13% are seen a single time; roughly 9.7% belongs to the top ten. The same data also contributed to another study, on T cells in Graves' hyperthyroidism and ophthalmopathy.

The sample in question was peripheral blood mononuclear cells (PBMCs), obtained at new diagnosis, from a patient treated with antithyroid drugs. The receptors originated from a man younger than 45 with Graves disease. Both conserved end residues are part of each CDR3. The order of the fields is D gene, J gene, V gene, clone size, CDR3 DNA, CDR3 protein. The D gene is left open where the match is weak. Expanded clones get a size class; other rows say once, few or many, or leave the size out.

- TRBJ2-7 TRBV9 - TGTGCCAGCAGCGAACGACTAGGATACTACGAGCAGTACTTC CASSERLGYYEQYF
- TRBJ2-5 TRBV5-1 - TGCGCCAGCAGCTTGTCGGGGGACAGAGAGACCCAGTACTTC CASSLSGDRETQYF
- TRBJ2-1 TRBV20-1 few TGCAGTGCTATCTCAACGGCACCACCCTACAATGAGCAGTTCTTC CSAISTAPPYNEQFF
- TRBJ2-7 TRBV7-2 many TGTGCCAGCAGCTTAGGTCAGGGGGGGGACGAGCAGTACTTC CASSLGQGGDEQYF
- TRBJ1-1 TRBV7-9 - TGTGCCAGCAGCTTAGATGGGGGAGATGAAGCTTTCTTT CASSLDGGDEAFF
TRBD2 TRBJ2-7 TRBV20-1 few TGCAGTGCTGGGACTAGCGGGAGTGGGTCCTACGAGCAGTACTTC CSAGTSGSGSYEQYF
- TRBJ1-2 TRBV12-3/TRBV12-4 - TGTGCCAGCAGTTTACCCCTAGGGGGTGGCTACACCTTC CASSLPLGGGYTF
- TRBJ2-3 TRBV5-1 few TGCGCCAGCAGCTTGGTAGGGGGTACTGGGGATACGCAGTATTTT CASSLVGGTGDTQYF
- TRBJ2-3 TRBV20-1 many TGCAGTACGTGGGCAGATACGCAGTATTTT CSTWADTQYF
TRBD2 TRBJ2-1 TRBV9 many TGTGCCAGCAGCCGAGGACTAGAGGAGCAGTTCTTC CASSRGLEEQFF
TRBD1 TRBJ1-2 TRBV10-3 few TGTGCCATCCTTGGAAACACAGGGGGCGCATATGGCTACACCTTC CAILGNTGGAYGYTF
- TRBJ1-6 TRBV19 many TGTGCCAGTAGTAACCTCGACGGCGCGGTTAATTCACCCCTCCACTTT CASSNLDGAVNSPLHF
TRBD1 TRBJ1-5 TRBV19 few TGTGCCAGTAGGGGCCAGGGGGCCGTGCGACAGCCCCAGCATTTT CASRGQGAVRQPQHF
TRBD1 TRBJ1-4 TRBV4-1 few TGCGCCAGCAGCCAAGGCGGGACAGGGGTTGAAAAACTGTTTTTT CASSQGGTGVEKLFF
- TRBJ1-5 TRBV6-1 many TGTGCCAGCAGAAACAGGTCCTTCAATCAGCCCCAGCATTTT CASRNRSFNQPQHF
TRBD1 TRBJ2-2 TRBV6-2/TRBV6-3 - TGTGCCATAGACAGGGGGCGGGACACCGGGGAGCTGTTTTTT CAIDRGRDTGELFF
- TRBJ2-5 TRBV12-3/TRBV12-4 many TGTGCCAGCAAGAGGGGGGGGCATCAAGAGACCCAGTACTTC CASKRGGHQETQYF
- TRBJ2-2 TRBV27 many TGTGCCAGCACCACCAGCGGAGCCTTCCTCGGGGAGCTGTTTTTT CASTTSGAFLGELFF
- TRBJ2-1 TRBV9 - TGTGCCAGCAGCCCAAAGGGTGGCGGCCCGAGCTCCTACAATGAGCAGTTCTTC CASSPKGGGPSSYNEQFF
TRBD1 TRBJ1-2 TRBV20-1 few TGCAGTGCTCCTGCCCCCAGACAGGGCCCCTATGGCTACACCTTC CSAPAPRQGPYGYTF
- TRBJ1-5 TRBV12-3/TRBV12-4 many TGTGCCAGCGGAATCAATCAGCCCCAGCATTTT CASGINQPQHF
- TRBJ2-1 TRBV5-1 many TGCGCCAGCAGCCCCCGGGACTTACCGGATGAGCAGTTCTTC CASSPRDLPDEQFF